The entry that follows covers one TCR beta chain sequence. The antigen is undetermined. The sample originates from a study of cytomegalovirus exposure and HLA in healthy donors. The length of the CDR3 is 15 residues. Germline assignment: CDR1 ENHRY and CDR2 SYGVKD. V lost 0 bases to trimming and J lost 10 bases; unmatched junction nucleotides: 7. Primers: 60 Vbeta forward and 13 Jbeta reverse. Method: immunoSEQ multiplex PCR; TCRdb's copy keeps in-frame clones and lacks some. There are about 53,000 clones in the sample, with more than 2% held by the top ten. The study's findings and limits: Most TCR sequences were seen very rarely across donors, but some public TCRs occurred in many. TRBV6-2, TRBV6-3 and some other V segments were unresolvable in 87-base-pair reads. Only CMV serostatus was available as immune exposure information. An analysis done earlier found most TCR beta V segments productive about 87% or about 30% of the time.

The chain joins TRBV10-3 to TRBJ2-5; 11 bases map to TRBD2. The clonotype was recovered from a young woman in good health and CMV-seronegative. Sequenced input: PBMCs. The CDR3: CAISESASGGPYQYF. The CDR3 region has the DNA TGTGCCATCAGTGAGTCGGCTAGCGGGGGGCCTTACCAGTACTTC.